Below, 29 T cell receptor beta chains from the same sample are listed, as sequenced in a study of T-cell memory formation after mild COVID-19. From the 5' RACE reads, TCRdb called clonotypes with MiXCR, one entry per CDR3 protein. The repertoire holds about 560,000 distinct CDR3 sequences, less than 25% seen once, with 8.4% in the top ten. Sequencing used PBMCs or a T cell subset sorted from them (not recorded which). Source of these receptors: an adult woman who had mild COVID-19 (a few samples of this study predate the infection). Cell type and time point are not known.

This clonotype was seen more than once but under ten times. The genes are TRBV3-1 and TRBJ2-7; no reliable D call. This CDR3 comprises 13 residues. The germline gives CDR1 LGHDT, CDR2 YNNKEL (reference sequence). Trimming left V 1 base short and J 5 bases short, with 9 bases between. This chain's CDR3 is CASSQGGTDEQYF. CDR3 coding DNA: TGTGCCAGCAGCCAAGGGGGAACGGACGAGCAGTACTTC.

This clonotype has a handful of counts. The chain combines TRBV3-1 with TRBJ1-4; D uncertain. The CDR3 length is 12 residues. Trimming shortened V by 8 bases and J by 12 bases, and 16 bases separated the two germline ends. Germline loops: CDR1 LGHDT, CDR2 YNNKEL (reference sequence). For the CDR3, the DNA is TGTGCCAGCCGCCTGGGGAACGGGGAACTGTTTTTT. It codes for CASRLGNGELFF.

There are a few counts of this clonotype. The chain links TRBV7-2 to TRBJ2-5, with D uncertain. Trimming pared 5 bases from V and 5 bases from J, leaving 12 bases between. Germline loops: CDR1 SGHTA, CDR2 FQGNSA. The CDR3 is made up of 13 amino acids. Here the CDR3 reads CASSRRFRETQYF. The CDR3 DNA reads as TGTGCCAGCAGCCGCCGGTTTCGGGAGACCCAGTACTTC.

In this sample, this clonotype turned up a few times. The chain has TRBV29-1 and TRBJ1-2; no definite D call. CDR3 length: 9 residues. Germline V lookup: CDR1 SQVTM, CDR2 ANQGSEA. Trimming removed 4 bases at V and 6 bases at J, with 3 bases between. CDR3: CSVGDGYTF. The CDR3 region has the DNA TGCAGCGTTGGGGATGGCTACACCTTC.

The CDR3 loop reads CASSSGLDEQFF. In DNA, the CDR3 is TGTGCCAGCAGTTCCGGACTAGATGAGCAGTTCTTC. The chain joins TRBV28 to TRBJ2-1, with 7 bases matching TRBD2. The CDR3 is 12 residues long. V shed 4 bases and J 8 bases; nucleotides not matched to a gene: 2. Germline CDR1 and CDR2: MDHEN and SYDVKM.

This clonotype was observed a few times. The V gene is TRBV29-1, the J gene TRBJ1-1; possible D gene TRBD1, 6 bases. CDR3 size: 18 residues. Trimming removed 7 bases at V and 4 bases at J, with 31 bases between. Germline-derived CDR1 and CDR2 are SQVTM and ANQGSEA. This CDR3 is CSASSLGASESVSTEAFF. CDR3 bases: TGCAGCGCTTCATCCCTGGGGGCCTCTGAGAGCGTGAGCACTGAAGCTTTCTTT.

The chain has TRBV5-5 and TRBJ1-1; D uncertain. The CDR3 has 15 residues. From germline, CDR1 is SGHKS and CDR2 YYEKEE (reference sequence). Trimming took off 6 bases at V and 0 bases at J, with 15 bases between the two ends. In nucleotides, the CDR3 is TGTGCCAGCACCCCCTGGGAGGGATTGAACACTGAAGCTTTCTTT. Amino acid sequence: CASTPWEGLNTEAFF.

This clonotype was seen more than once but under ten times. The rearrangement joins TRBV3-2 to TRBJ2-5; TRBD1 is the table's D call and was not checked against the DNA. TRBV3-2 is given as a pseudogene. The CDR3 is made up of 14 amino acids. This CDR3 reads CASRQDRAQETQYF. CDR3 DNA: TGTGCCAGCAGACAGGACAGGGCCCAAGAGACCCAGTACTTC.

The CDR3 DNA sequence: TGTGCCAGCAGGGCGACGGGCGGGAGGGGAGCGGATGAGCAGTTCTTC. Translation gives CASRATGGRGADEQFF. The V call is TRBV2, the J call TRBJ2-1, with 9 bases lining up with TRBD2. The germline gives CDR1 SNHLY, CDR2 FYNNEI. Trimming removed 6 bases from V and 8 bases from J; junction bases left unmatched: 14. The CDR3 is made up of 16 amino acids.

This chain links TRBV20-1 with TRBJ2-4, with 13 bases fitting TRBD2. This CDR3 is built from 17 residues. CDR1 is DFQATT and CDR2 is SNEGSKA in the germline V gene (reference sequence). V lost 2 bases, J lost 1 base, and 5 bases stayed unmatched. The chain's CDR3 is CSARLRTSGSAKNIQYF. As DNA, the CDR3 is TGCAGTGCTAGACTCCGGACTAGCGGGAGTGCCAAAAACATTCAGTACTTC.

This clonotype was recorded a few times. The chain is built from TRBV20-1 and TRBJ2-5; D perhaps matches TRBD2 (5 bases). The V end lost 7 bases, the J end lost 5 bases, and 20 bases lay between the germline ends. CDR1 and CDR2 from the germline V gene are DFQATT and SNEGSKA (reference sequence). This CDR3 comprises 14 residues. The DNA for the CDR3 is TGCAGTGGCAGAGCCCCGGGGATGTTCGAGACCCAGTACTTC. Its translation: CSGRAPGMFETQYF.

This clonotype was recorded only once. The chain employs TRBV7-8 and TRBJ2-1, with a tentative D call TRBD2 (5 bases). The V gene lost 4 bases and the J gene lost 6 bases, with 16 bases spanning the gap. This CDR3 has 15 residues. Per the germline V gene, CDR1 is SGHVS and CDR2 is FQNEAQ. The CDR3 DNA is TGTGCCAGCAGCTCCGGACTGGCGGCGGGCAATGAGCAGTTCTTC. This translates into CASSSGLAAGNEQFF. Drawing the rest from reference TRBV7-8 and TRBJ2-1, the complete variable domain is GAGVSQSPRYKVAKRGQDVALRCDPISGHVSLFWYQQALGQGPEFLTYFQNEAQLDKSGLPSDRFFAERPEGSVSTLKIQRTQQEDSAVYLCASSSGLAAGNEQFFGPGTRLTVL.

The chain is built from TRBV4-2 and TRBJ1-3; D gene unclear. The ends were cut back, 4 bases at V and 1 base at J, with 11 bases in the middle. From germline, CDR1 is LGHNA and CDR2 YNFKEQ. There are 15 residues in the CDR3. The chain's CDR3 is CASSPQPDSGNTIYF. DNA for the CDR3: TGTGCCAGCAGCCCCCAACCCGATTCTGGAAACACCATATATTTT.

The chain employs TRBV9 and TRBJ2-3, with D unresolved. V was trimmed by 0 bases and J by 6 bases, leaving 17 bases between them. The germline CDR1 and CDR2 sequences are SGDLS and YYNGEE. CDR3 length: 16 amino acids. CDR3 sequence: CASSVAFAASFDTQYF. CDR3 nucleotide sequence: TGTGCCAGCAGCGTAGCTTTCGCGGCTAGTTTCGATACGCAGTATTTT.

This clonotype was counted ten times or more. The chain joins TRBV5-1 to TRBJ2-7, with D possibly matching TRBD2 (5 bases). The CDR3 is 15 amino acids. V shed 0 bases and J shed 6 bases, with 16 bases lying between them. The germline V gene has CDR1 SGHRS and CDR2 YFSETQ. CDR3 loop: CASSLGMGSQAEQYF. Written as DNA, the CDR3 is TGCGCCAGCAGCTTGGGGATGGGGAGCCAAGCCGAGCAGTACTTC.

A few counts support this clonotype. The V gene is TRBV19, the J gene TRBJ1-1, with 8 nucleotides matching TRBD1. The CDR3 spans 15 residues. Germline V gene data show CDR1 as LNHDA and CDR2 as SQIVND (reference sequence). With V trimmed by 2 bases and J by 4 bases, 6 bases remained unmatched. The CDR3 coding sequence is TGTGCCAGTAGTATATCAGGGGGCGGGGGCACTGAAGCTTTCTTT. Translation: CASSISGGGGTEAFF.

There are a few counts of this clonotype. This chain uses TRBV4-1 with TRBJ2-7; D is perhaps TRBD2 (6 bases). This CDR3 has 15 residues. Germline CDR1 reads MGHRA; CDR2 reads YSYEKL. The ends were cut back, 0 bases at V and 2 bases at J, with 11 bases in the middle. This chain's CDR3 is CASSQEEGWAYEQYF. The CDR3 coding sequence is TGCGCCAGCAGCCAAGAGGAGGGGTGGGCCTACGAGCAGTACTTC.

This clonotype was counted only a few times. The chain links TRBV6-2 or TRBV6-3 to TRBJ1-5, with D unclear. The CDR3 contains 16 residues. Germline V gene data show CDR1 as MNHEY and CDR2 as SVGEGT. The ends were cut back, 1 base at V and 4 bases at J, with 14 bases in the middle. CDR3 sequence: CASSYYGEGSNQPQHF. The CDR3 DNA sequence: TGTGCCAGCAGTTACTACGGGGAAGGATCTAATCAGCCCCAGCATTTT.

The table lists this clonotype with a few counts. This chain links TRBV11-3 with TRBJ2-2, with 7 nucleotides matching TRBD2. This CDR3 comprises 17 residues. Per germline, CDR1 SGHNT and CDR2 YENEEA. Unmatched junction bases numbered 10, after V lost 2 bases and J lost 4 bases. The CDR3 nucleotides read TGTGCCAGCAGCTTAAGGCTAGGGGCTAGCGGCACCGGGGAGCTGTTTTTT. Its translation: CASSLRLGASGTGELFF.

This clonotype was observed a handful of times. This sequence joins TRBV20-1 and TRBJ2-1, with 9 bases matching TRBD2. CDR1 and CDR2 (germline): DFQATT, SNEGSKA (reference sequence). Losses at the gene ends were 3 bases for V and 13 bases for J; bases not matched to a gene: 7. The CDR3 totals 12 residues. The CDR3: CSASLAGHYQFF. The CDR3 DNA follows: TGCAGTGCTAGCCTAGCGGGACATTACCAGTTCTTC.

The gene calls are TRBV4-2 and TRBJ2-4; either TRBD1 or TRBD2 may fit D (6 bases each). Germline lookup yields CDR1 LGHNA and CDR2 YNFKEQ. The length of the CDR3 is 21 residues. V was clipped by 1 base and J by 1 base, with 26 bases between them. CDR3 DNA sequence: TGTGCCAGCAGCCAAGGACCGGGGGCGGCAAGAGGAAGTCTGGCCAAAAACATTCAGTACTTC. Protein product: CASSQGPGAARGSLAKNIQYF.

Only a few counts were recorded for this clonotype. The chain is built from TRBV9 and TRBJ2-7; 10 bases line up with TRBD1. The CDR3 length is 14 residues. CDR1 is SGDLS and CDR2 is YYNGEE in the germline V gene. The V segment lost 4 bases and the J segment 6 bases; nucleotides outside the gene matches: 7. CDR3 in DNA: TGTGCCAGCAGCTCCGGGACAGGGGCGTCCGAGCAGTACTTC. This translates into CASSSGTGASEQYF.

The chain employs TRBV5-1 and TRBJ1-1, with 7 positions matching TRBD1. CDR1 SGHRS and CDR2 YFSETQ come from the germline V gene. With V trimmed by 3 bases and J by 11 bases, 19 bases remained unmatched. The CDR3 spans 16 residues. The CDR3 reads CASSWMTGTLYDGAFF. The CDR3 nucleotides read TGCGCCAGCAGCTGGATGACAGGGACCCTTTACGATGGGGCTTTCTTT.

Note on this clonotype: At one end, the junction sequence differs from germline, possibly due to a read error. The chain combines TRBV12-3 or TRBV12-4 with TRBJ1-1; D is unresolved. The CDR3 sequence is 11 residues long. The chain's CDR3 is CSSSFAGWAFF. CDR3 bases: TGTTCCAGCAGTTTTGCAGGTTGGGCTTTCTTT.

This clonotype came up many times. The junction departs from germline at one end; a sequencing error may be responsible. The V and J genes are TRBV2 and TRBJ1-1; no reliable D call. Per germline, CDR1 SNHLY and CDR2 FYNNEI. This CDR3 contains 13 residues. CDR3 amino acids: CASPDIMNAEAFF. The CDR3 DNA reads as TGTGCCAGCCCAGATATTATGAACGCTGAAGCTTTCTTT.

This clonotype was detected ten times or more. The chain recombines TRBV18 with TRBJ2-2; no reliable D call. CDR3 length: 15 residues. Trimming took 3 bases from V and 2 from J, leaving 10 bases between them. CDR1 is KGHSH and CDR2 is LQKENI in the germline V gene. Here the CDR3 reads CASSPDRLNTGELFF. CDR3 DNA sequence: TGTGCCAGCTCACCGGATAGGCTAAACACCGGGGAGCTGTTTTTT.

The genes are TRBV24-1 and TRBJ1-2; D is ambiguous. Trimming removed 3 bases from V and 8 bases from J, with 15 bases in between. The CDR3 totals 14 residues. CDR1 and CDR2 (germline): KGHDR, SFDVKD. The DNA for the CDR3 is TGTGCCACCAGTGATGGACCCGCTTCCCTAGGCTACACCTTC. It specifies CATSDGPASLGYTF.

The chain combines TRBV12-3 or TRBV12-4 with TRBJ1-1; D not resolved. V was pared by 6 bases and J by 2 bases, with 10 bases between. There are 13 residues in the CDR3. CDR3 sequence: CASRNPPNTEAFF. The CDR3, as DNA: TGTGCCAGCAGAAACCCACCAAACACTGAAGCTTTCTTT.

This clonotype was counted ten times or more. This chain links TRBV5-1 with TRBJ2-3, with 14 bases matching TRBD2. Germline CDR1 reads SGHRS; CDR2 reads YFSETQ. J gave up 4 bases and V 1 base, and 8 bases lay outside the gene matches. The CDR3 runs to 18 residues. The CDR3 DNA reads TGCGCCAGCAGCTTGACGGGACTAGCGGGGGCCGGGGCAGATACGCAGTATTTT. Its translation: CASSLTGLAGAGADTQYF.